This TCR beta chain was captured in a study of human T cells and chemical hapten exposure. About the research overall: Affected patients, primarily female, had alopecia areata, totalis or universalis. Notes on the study in general: Significantly more large CDR3 similarity clusters arose among expanded TCRs than among controls.

Trimming removed 0 bases from V and 2 bases from J, with 16 bases in between. The CDR3 runs 17 residues. Germline lookup yields CDR1 MNHEY and CDR2 SVGAGI. TCRdb used MiXCR to reprocess the RACE reads, holding one entry per CDR3 protein. This sample has about 260,000 distinct CDR3 sequences, with about 8.1% found just once. Concerning this clonotype itself: Its antigen is not identified.

Time point in this sample: pre-sensitization, week 0. This sample's treatment: therapeutic diphenylcyclopropenone sensitization with weekly scalp DPC. Drawing of blood took place ahead of applying each patch test. This chain connects TRBV6-5 to TRBJ1-1; a possible D gene is TRBD1 (6 bases). The source was whole blood, collected in connection with sensitization to the hapten diphenylcyclopropenone (DPC). This receptor was obtained from a woman between 40 and 50 years old with alopecia areata. Some clones in this sample may be carry-over from other donors' samples. CDR3 in amino acids: CASSYSMGAGGNTEAFF. The CDR3 nucleotides read TGTGCCAGCAGTTACTCGATGGGGGCGGGAGGCAACACTGAAGCTTTCTTT.